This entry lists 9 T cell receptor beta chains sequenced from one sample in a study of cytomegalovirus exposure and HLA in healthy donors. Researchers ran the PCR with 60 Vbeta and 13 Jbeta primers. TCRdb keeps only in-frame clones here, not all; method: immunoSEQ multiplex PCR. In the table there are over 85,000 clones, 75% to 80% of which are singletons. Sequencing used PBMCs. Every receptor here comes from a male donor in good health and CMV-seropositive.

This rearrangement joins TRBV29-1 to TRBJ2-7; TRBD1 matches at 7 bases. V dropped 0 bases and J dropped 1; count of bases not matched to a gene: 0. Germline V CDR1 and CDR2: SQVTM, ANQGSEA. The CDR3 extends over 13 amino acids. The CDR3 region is CSVEEDRSYEQYF. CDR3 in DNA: TGCAGCGTTGAAGAGGACAGGTCCTACGAGCAGTACTTC.

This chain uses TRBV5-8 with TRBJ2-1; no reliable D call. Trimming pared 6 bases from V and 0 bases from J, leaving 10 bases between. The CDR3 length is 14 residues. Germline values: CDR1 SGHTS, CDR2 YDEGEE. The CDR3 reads CASIRGSSYNEQFF. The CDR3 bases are TGTGCCAGCATTAGAGGAAGCTCCTACAATGAGCAGTTCTTC.

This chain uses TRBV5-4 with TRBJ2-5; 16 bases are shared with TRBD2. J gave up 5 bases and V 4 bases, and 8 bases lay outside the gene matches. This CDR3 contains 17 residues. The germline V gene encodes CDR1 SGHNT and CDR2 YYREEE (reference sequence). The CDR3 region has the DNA TGTGCCAGCAGCCGTGGGACTAGCGGGAGGGCCAGGGAGACCCAGTACTTC. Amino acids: CASSRGTSGRARETQYF.

The CDR3 loop reads CASSQLGVEGTQYF. The CDR3 coding sequence is TGCGCCAGCAGCCAACTCGGAGTAGAAGGGACCCAGTACTTC. The V gene is TRBV4-1, the J gene TRBJ2-5; D is undetermined. The ends were cut back, 2 bases at V and 7 bases at J, with 14 bases in the middle. The CDR3 is 14 residues long. Per the germline V gene, CDR1 is MGHRA and CDR2 is YSYEKL.

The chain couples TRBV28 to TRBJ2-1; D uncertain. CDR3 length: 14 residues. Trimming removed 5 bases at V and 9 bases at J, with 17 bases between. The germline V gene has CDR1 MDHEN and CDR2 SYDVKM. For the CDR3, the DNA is TGTGCCAGCAGTCTGGCGGCCCAATATTCTGAGCAGTTCTTC. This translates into CASSLAAQYSEQFF. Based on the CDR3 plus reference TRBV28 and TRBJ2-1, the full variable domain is DVKVTQSSRYLVKRTGEKVFLECVQDMDHENMFWYRQDPGLGLRLIYFSYDVKMKEKGDIPEGYSVSREKKERFSLILESASTNQTSMYLCASSLAAQYSEQFFGPGTRLTVL.

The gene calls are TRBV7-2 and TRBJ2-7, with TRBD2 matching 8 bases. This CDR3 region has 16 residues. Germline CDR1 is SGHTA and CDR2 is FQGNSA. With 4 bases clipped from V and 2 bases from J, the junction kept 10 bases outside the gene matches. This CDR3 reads CASSSFVREDPYEQYF. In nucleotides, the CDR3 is TGTGCCAGCAGCTCCTTTGTGCGGGAGGACCCCTACGAGCAGTACTTC.

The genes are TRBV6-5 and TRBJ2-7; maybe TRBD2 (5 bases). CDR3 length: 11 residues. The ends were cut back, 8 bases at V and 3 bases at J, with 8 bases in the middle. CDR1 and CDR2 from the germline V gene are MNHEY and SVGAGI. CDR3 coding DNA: TGTGCCAGCCGAGGGAGCTACGAGCAGTACTTC. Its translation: CASRGSYEQYF.

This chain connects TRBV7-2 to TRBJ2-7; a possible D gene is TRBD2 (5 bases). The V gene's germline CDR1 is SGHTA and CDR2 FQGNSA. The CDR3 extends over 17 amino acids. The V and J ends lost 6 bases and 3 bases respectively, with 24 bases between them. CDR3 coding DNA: TGTGCCAGCAGTAGAGGGTTGTCCGGCTCGGTCAACTACGAGCAGTACTTC. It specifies CASSRGLSGSVNYEQYF. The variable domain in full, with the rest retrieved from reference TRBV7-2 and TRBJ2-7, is GAGVSQSPSNKVTEKGKDVELRCDPISGHTALYWYRQSLGQGLEFLIYFQGNSAPDKSGLPSDRFSAERTGGSVSTLTIQRTQQEDSAVYLCASSRGLSGSVNYEQYFGPGTRLTVT.

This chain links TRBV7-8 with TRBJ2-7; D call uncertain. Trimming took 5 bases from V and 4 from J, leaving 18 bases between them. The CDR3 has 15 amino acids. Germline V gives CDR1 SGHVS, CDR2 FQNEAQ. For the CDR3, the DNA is TGTGCCAGCAGCCCCCGTGTGAGGTCGGCGTACGAGCAGTACTTC. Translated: CASSPRVRSAYEQYF.